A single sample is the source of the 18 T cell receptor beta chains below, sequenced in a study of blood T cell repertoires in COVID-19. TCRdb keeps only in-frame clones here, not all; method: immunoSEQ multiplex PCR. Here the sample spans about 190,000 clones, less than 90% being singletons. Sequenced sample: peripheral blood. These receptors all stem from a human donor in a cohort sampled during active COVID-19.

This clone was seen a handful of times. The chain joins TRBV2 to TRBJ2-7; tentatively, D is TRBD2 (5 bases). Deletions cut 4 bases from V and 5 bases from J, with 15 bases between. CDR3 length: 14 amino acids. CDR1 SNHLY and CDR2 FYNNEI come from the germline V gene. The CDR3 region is CASSAGGFFHEQYV. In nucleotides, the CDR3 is TGTGCCAGCAGTGCGGGCGGGTTTTTCCACGAGCAGTACGTC.

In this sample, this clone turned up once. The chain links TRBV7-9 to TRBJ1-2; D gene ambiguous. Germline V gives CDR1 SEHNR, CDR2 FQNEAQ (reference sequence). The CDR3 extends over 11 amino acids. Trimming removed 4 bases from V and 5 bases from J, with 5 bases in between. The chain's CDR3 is CASSSEYGYTF. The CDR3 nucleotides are TGTGCCAGCAGCTCAGAATATGGCTACACCTTC.

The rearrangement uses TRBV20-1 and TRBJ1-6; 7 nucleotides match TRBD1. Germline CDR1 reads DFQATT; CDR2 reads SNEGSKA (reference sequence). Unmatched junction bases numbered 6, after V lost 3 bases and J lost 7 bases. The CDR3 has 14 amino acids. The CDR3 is CSASLGQRNSPLHF. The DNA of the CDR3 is TGCAGTGCTAGTCTGGGACAGAGGAATTCACCCCTCCACTTT.

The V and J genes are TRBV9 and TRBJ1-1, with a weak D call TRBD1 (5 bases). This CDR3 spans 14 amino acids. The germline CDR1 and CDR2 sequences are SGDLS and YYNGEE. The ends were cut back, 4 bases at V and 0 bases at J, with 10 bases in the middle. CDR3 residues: CASSSGLLNTEAFF. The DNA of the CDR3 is TGTGCCAGCAGCTCGGGACTTTTGAACACTGAAGCTTTCTTT. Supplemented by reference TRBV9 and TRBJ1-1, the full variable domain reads DSGVTQTPKHLITATGQRVTLRCSPRSGDLSVYWYQQSLDQGLQFLIQYYNGEERAKGNILERFSAQQFPDLHSELNLSSLELGDSALYFCASSSGLLNTEAFFGQGTRLTVV.

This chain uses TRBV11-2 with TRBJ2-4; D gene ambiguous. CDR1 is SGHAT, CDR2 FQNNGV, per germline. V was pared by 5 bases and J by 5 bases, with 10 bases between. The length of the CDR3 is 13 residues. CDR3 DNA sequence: TGTGCCAGCAGCCTGTCCAGCGAAAACATTCAGTACTTC. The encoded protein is CASSLSSENIQYF.

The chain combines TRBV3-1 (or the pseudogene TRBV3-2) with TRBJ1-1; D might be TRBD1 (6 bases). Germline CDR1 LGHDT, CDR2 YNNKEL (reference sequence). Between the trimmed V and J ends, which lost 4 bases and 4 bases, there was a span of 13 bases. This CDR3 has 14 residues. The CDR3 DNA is TGTGCCAGCAGCCCACAGGGCCTGCGCACTGAAGCTTTCTTT. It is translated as CASSPQGLRTEAFF.

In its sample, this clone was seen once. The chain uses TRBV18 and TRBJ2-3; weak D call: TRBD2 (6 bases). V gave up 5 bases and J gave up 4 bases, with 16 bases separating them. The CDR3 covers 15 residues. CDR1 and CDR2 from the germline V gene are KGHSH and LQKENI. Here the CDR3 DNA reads TGTGCCAGCTCAGTGGGAGGCCCCCTCTCAGATACGCAGTATTTT. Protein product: CASSVGGPLSDTQYF.

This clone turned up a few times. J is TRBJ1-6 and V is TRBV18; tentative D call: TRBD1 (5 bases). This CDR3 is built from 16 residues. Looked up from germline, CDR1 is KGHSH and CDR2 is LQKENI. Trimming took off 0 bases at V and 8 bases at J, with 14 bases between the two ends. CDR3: CASSPPVQGRDSPLHF. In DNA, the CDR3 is TGTGCCAGCTCACCACCGGTGCAGGGAAGGGATTCACCCCTCCACTTT.

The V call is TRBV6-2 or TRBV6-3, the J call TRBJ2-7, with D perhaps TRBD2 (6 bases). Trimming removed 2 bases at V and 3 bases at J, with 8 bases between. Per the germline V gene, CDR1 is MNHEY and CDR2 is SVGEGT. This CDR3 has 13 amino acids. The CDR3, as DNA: TGTGCCAGCAGTTACGCGGGGATCTACGAGCAGTACGTC. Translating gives CASSYAGIYEQYV.

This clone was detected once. CDR3 sequence (DNA): TGTGCCAGCAGTGACTTTTTAGGGACAGGGGTCAATGAGCAGTTCTTC. This encodes CASSDFLGTGVNEQFF. The chain links TRBV6-1 to TRBJ2-1, with TRBD1 matching 10 bases. The CDR3 extends over 16 amino acids. The germline gives CDR1 MNHNS, CDR2 SASEGT. With V trimmed by 3 bases and J by 6 bases, 8 bases remained unmatched.

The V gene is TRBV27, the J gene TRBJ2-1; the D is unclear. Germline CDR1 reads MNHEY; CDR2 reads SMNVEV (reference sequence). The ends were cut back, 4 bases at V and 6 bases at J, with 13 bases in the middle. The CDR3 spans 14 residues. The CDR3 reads CASSSPRVGNEQFF. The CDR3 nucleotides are TGTGCCAGCAGTTCCCCTAGAGTTGGCAATGAGCAGTTCTTC.

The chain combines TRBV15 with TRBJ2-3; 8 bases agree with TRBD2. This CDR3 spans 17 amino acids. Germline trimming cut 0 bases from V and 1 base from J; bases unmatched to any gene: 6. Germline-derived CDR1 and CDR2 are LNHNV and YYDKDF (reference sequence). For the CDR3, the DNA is TGTGCCACCAGCAGAGATGGCGGCGGGGGGCGCACAGATACGCAGTATTTT. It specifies CATSRDGGGGRTDTQYF.

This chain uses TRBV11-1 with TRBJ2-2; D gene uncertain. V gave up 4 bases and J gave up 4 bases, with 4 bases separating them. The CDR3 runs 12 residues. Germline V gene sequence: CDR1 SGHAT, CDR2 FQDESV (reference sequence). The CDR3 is CASSSRTGELFF. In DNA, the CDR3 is TGTGCCAGCAGCTCCCGCACCGGGGAGCTGTTTTTT.

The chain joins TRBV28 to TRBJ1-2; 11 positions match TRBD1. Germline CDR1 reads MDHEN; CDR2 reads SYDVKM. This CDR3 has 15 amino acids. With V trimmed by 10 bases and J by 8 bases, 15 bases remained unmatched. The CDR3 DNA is TGTGCCACCCCTCGGGACAGGGGGTCCCGTGGGGGCTACACCTTC. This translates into CATPRDRGSRGGYTF.

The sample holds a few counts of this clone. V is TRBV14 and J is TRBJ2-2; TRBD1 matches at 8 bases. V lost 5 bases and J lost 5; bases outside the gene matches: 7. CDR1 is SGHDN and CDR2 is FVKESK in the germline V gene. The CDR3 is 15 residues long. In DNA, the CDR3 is TGTGCCAGCAGCGCACGGGGACAGGCGACCGGGGAGCTGTTTTTT. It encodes CASSARGQATGELFF.

This CDR3 is CASSHGTGGSGANVLTF. The DNA of the CDR3 is TGTGCCAGCAGCCATGGGACAGGGGGCTCTGGGGCCAACGTCCTGACTTTC. The chain combines TRBV3-1 (or the pseudogene TRBV3-2) with TRBJ2-6; TRBD1 aligns across 11 bases. The CDR3 is 17 residues long. Germline V CDR1 and CDR2: LGHDT, YNNKEL (reference sequence). The J segment lost 0 bases and the V segment lost 3 bases, leaving 1 base of the junction unmatched.

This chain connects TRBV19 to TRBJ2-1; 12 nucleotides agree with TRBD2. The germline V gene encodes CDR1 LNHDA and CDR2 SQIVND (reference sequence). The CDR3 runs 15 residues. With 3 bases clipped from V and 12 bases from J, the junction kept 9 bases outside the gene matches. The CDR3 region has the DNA TGTGCCAGTAGTATCCAACTAGCGGGAGGATCCGGGCAGTTCTTC. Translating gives CASSIQLAGGSGQFF.

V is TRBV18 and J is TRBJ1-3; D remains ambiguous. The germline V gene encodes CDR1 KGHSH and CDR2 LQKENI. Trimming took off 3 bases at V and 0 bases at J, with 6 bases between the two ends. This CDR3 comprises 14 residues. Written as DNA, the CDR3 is TGTGCCAGCTCACCTACAGACTCTGGAAACACCATATATTTT. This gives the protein CASSPTDSGNTIYF.